This T cell receptor (beta chain) comes out of a study of blood T cells in healthy people across ages. General study results and limits: A greater number of naive CD4+ cells and higher diversity distinguished long-lived donors from aged donors. PBMC samples, being unsorted, prevented any conclusive comparison of naive and antigen-experienced cells. For the donors, CMV status was unknown and possibly confounded expanded clonotype changes.

Of note for this clonotype: Its antigen is as yet unknown.

The use of a sample-barcoded 5' primer and a J-beta primer mix characterized a second PCR of roughly 6 to 11 cycles. The study obtained at least 3 million CDR3-containing paired-end reads from every sample. TCRdb used MiXCR to reprocess the 5' RACE reads, holding one entry per CDR3 protein. The sample carries about 1.1 million distinct CDR3 sequences, more than 30% recorded once. The germline gives CDR1 MNHEY, CDR2 SMNVEV (reference sequence). The CDR3 totals 15 residues. The V end was cut by 2 bases, the J end by 0 bases, with 10 bases between. Sequenced sample: blood. This clonotype was obtained from a young man in good health. V is TRBV27 and J is TRBJ1-1; D unresolved. The CDR3 is CASSLLPLVNTEAFF. DNA of the CDR3: TGTGCCAGCAGTTTACTCCCCCTCGTGAACACTGAAGCTTTCTTT.